This section outlines one TCR beta chain sequence together with its context. Sequenced by immunoSEQ multiplex PCR; TCRdb stores in-frame clones only, minus some. The profile shows about 180,000 clones, almost 80% of them singletons. Trimming took 3 bases from V and 3 from J; bases not matched to a gene: 11. Per the germline V gene, CDR1 is SGDLS and CDR2 is YYNGEE. This CDR3 comprises 17 residues. The age range of participants was about 18 to 100 years, with residence in under 25 US areas. Recovery among Cohort 3 donors was established by two negative PCRs, clearance, or symptom resolution. These data originate in a study of blood T cell repertoires in COVID-19. Turning to the study itself: Samples taken during acute and convalescent COVID-19 were collected in the United States, Italy and Spain. T cells, B-cell-depleted T cells, or PBMCs supplied cDNA or gDNA.

The sequenced sample consisted of PBMCs or T cells enriched from blood (not recorded which). This chain joins TRBV9 and TRBJ2-1, with 8 bases matching TRBD2. This receptor was taken from a woman aged 45-59 years who had recovered from COVID-19. The CDR3 sequence: CASSGTRLASNYNEQFF. The CDR3 DNA sequence: TGTGCCAGCAGCGGAACTCGACTAGCGTCGAACTACAATGAGCAGTTCTTC.